This T cell receptor (beta chain) emerged from a study of blood T cell repertoires in COVID-19. Study-wide context: Acute-phase and convalescent COVID-19 samples originated in the United States, Italy and Spain.

The authors' processing: Reference gene primer amplification gave nucleated cell count estimates. Libraries were prepared by immunoSEQ multiplex PCR; TCRdb keeps only in-frame clonotypes and omits some of them. From that table come the V and J calls and clone size; the DNA was used to work out D and trimming. The sample lists around 100,000 clones; about 88% were seen once. This CDR3 is built from 18 residues. Germline assignment: CDR1 LGHDT and CDR2 YNNKEL (reference sequence). The J segment lost 2 bases and the V segment lost 4 bases, leaving 14 bases of the junction unmatched. Sequenced material: peripheral blood. This TCR came from a man aged 35-49 years with acute or convalescent COVID-19. The chain uses TRBV3-1 (or the pseudogene TRBV3-2) and TRBJ2-7; 10 nucleotides line up with TRBD2. The CDR3: CASSPLRASGSATYEQYF. DNA of the CDR3: TGTGCCAGCAGCCCCCTGAGGGCTAGCGGGAGTGCGACCTACGAGCAGTACTTC.